The source of this T cell receptor (beta chain) is a study of early T cells in non-severe SARS-CoV-2 infection. The CDR3 has 11 amino acids. V dropped 4 bases and J dropped 7 bases, with 10 bases sitting between them. Germline CDR1 and CDR2: SQVTM and ANQGSEA. MiXCR, run by TCRdb on the 5' RACE reads, gives a single entry per CDR3 protein. The sample lists about 80,000 distinct CDR3 sequences, roughly a sixth occurring once. The sequence was obtained from an adult who was a healthcare worker with PCR-confirmed SARS-CoV-2 infection or an uninfected control (not recorded which). The V gene is TRBV29-1, the J gene TRBJ2-5, with no clear D. Sequenced sample: whole blood. This chain's CDR3 is CSVGPTGTQYF. The DNA for the CDR3 is TGCAGCGTTGGCCCGACTGGGACCCAGTACTTC. Combining the CDR3 with reference TRBV29-1 and TRBJ2-5 gives the whole variable domain SAVISQKPSRDICQRGTSLTIQCQVDSQVTMMFWYRQQPGQSLTLIATANQGSEATYESGFVIDKFPISRPNLTFSTLTVSNMSPEDSSIYLCSVGPTGTQYFGPGTRLLVL.